Presented here are 24 T cell receptor beta chains from one specimen sequenced in a study of cytomegalovirus exposure and HLA in healthy donors. The PCR contained 60 Vbeta and 13 Jbeta primers. The table came from immunoSEQ multiplex PCR; TCRdb's copy has only in-frame clones and leaves some out. The table has some 160,000 clones, approximately 78% seen once. Sequenced: PBMCs. These receptors all come from a male donor in good health and CMV-seronegative.

Note on this clone: One end of the junction does not line up with germline, which may come from a read error. V gene TRBV5-5 combines with J gene TRBJ2-5; D not resolved. The CDR3 totals 15 residues. In germline, CDR1 is SGHKS, CDR2 YYEKEE (reference sequence). The CDR3 is CASSQDWIASETQYF. CDR3 DNA: TGCGCCAGCAGCCAAGATTGGATAGCATCCGAGACCCAGTACTTC.

As for this clone: The junction differs from germline at one of its ends, possibly a read error. V gene TRBV11-3 combines with J gene TRBJ1-1; D remains unclear. The CDR3 extends over 12 amino acids. Germline assignment: CDR1 SGHNT and CDR2 YENEEA. The CDR3 loop is CAGSLGETEAFF. The CDR3 bases are TGTGCCGGCAGTCTCGGGGAGACTGAAGCTTTCTTT. The full variable domain, completed using reference TRBV11-3 and TRBJ1-1, is EAGVVQSPRYKIIEKKQPVAFWCNPISGHNTLYWYLQNLGQGPELLIRYENEEAVDDSQLPKDRFSAERLKGVDSTLKIQPAELGDSAVYLCAGSLGETEAFFGQGTRLTVV.

There are many counts of this clone. The genes are TRBV14 and TRBJ1-2; no firm D call. V was pared by 3 bases and J by 6 bases, with 11 bases between. The germline CDR1 and CDR2 sequences are SGHDN and FVKESK. This CDR3 spans 13 amino acids. CDR3 sequence reads: CASSQSFADGYTF. The CDR3 coding sequence is TGTGCCAGCAGCCAGAGTTTCGCGGATGGCTACACCTTC.

This clone came up once. The chain combines TRBV18 with TRBJ1-1, with D unresolved. Per germline, CDR1 KGHSH and CDR2 LQKENI. This CDR3 contains 12 residues. V lost 1 base, J lost 8 bases, and 8 bases lay in between. CDR3 in amino acids: CASSPQRGEAFF. CDR3 nucleotides: TGTGCCAGCTCACCACAACGGGGAGAAGCTTTCTTT.

This clone was recorded once. This sequence joins TRBV18 and TRBJ2-7; D may be TRBD1 (6 bases). The V and J ends lost 3 bases and 2 bases respectively, with 14 bases between them. The germline V gene has CDR1 KGHSH and CDR2 LQKENI. This CDR3 spans 15 amino acids. CDR3 bases: TGTGCCAGCTCACCTTCGACAGGAACCACCTACGAGCAGTACTTC. Its protein product is CASSPSTGTTYEQYF.

J is TRBJ1-3 and V is TRBV30; 9 bases line up with TRBD1. In germline, CDR1 is GTSNPN, CDR2 SVGIG (reference sequence). With 7 bases clipped from V and 2 bases from J, the junction kept 3 bases outside the gene matches. This CDR3 has 13 residues. CDR3 protein: CAYRQGAGNTIYF. The DNA of the CDR3 is TGTGCCTATCGACAGGGGGCTGGAAACACCATATATTTT.

V usage is TRBV15 and J usage is TRBJ1-2, with D maybe TRBD1 (5 bases). The CDR3 extends over 13 amino acids. Trimming shortened V by 0 bases and J by 8 bases, and 10 bases separated the two germline ends. Germline V gene lookup returns CDR1 LNHNV and CDR2 YYDKDF (reference sequence). The CDR3 bases are TGTGCCACCAGCAGAGATTTCCGGGGGGGCTACACCTTC. The encoded protein is CATSRDFRGGYTF.

V gene TRBV6-4 combines with J gene TRBJ2-1, with TRBD2 identical over 7 bases. The CDR3 consists of 15 residues. The V and J ends lost 0 bases and 9 bases, in that order; junction bases with no gene match: 8. CDR1 and CDR2 (germline): MRHNA, SNTAGT. CDR3 sequence: CASSDSGWEGGEQFF. CDR3 sequence (DNA): TGTGCCAGCAGTGACTCAGGGTGGGAGGGCGGTGAGCAGTTCTTC.

V and J are TRBV7-2 and TRBJ2-5; 10 positions agree with TRBD2. This CDR3 spans 14 amino acids. CDR1 SGHTA and CDR2 FQGNSA come from the germline V gene. Trimming at V came to 2 bases and at J to 4 bases, leaving 1 base not matched to a gene. The CDR3 spells CASSLSGGAETQYF. The CDR3 region has the DNA TGTGCCAGCAGCTTAAGCGGGGGGGCAGAGACCCAGTACTTC.

The chain uses TRBV4-3 and TRBJ2-3; 9 bases map to TRBD2. The CDR3 runs to 16 residues. The junction had 5 bases not matched to a gene; V was cut back by 4 bases and J by 0 bases. Germline lookup yields CDR1 LGHNA and CDR2 YSLEER. The CDR3 DNA reads TGCGCCAGCAGCCCCTTAGCGGGAGTGAGCACAGATACGCAGTATTTT. As protein: CASSPLAGVSTDTQYF.

The chain is built from TRBV5-1 and TRBJ1-5, with TRBD1 matching 7 bases. The V segment lost 0 bases and the J segment 8 bases; nucleotides outside the gene matches: 5. The CDR3 sequence is 14 residues long. Per germline, CDR1 SGHRS and CDR2 YFSETQ. The CDR3 is CASSLGGQGEPQHF. The CDR3 bases are TGCGCCAGCAGCTTGGGGGGTCAGGGGGAGCCCCAGCATTTT.

Concerning this clone itself: Relative to the germline gene, one junction end is altered; a read error may explain this. The rearrangement links TRBV7-6 to TRBJ2-7, with TRBD2 matching over 7 bases. CDR1 SGHVS and CDR2 FNYEAQ come from the germline V gene. There are 14 residues in the CDR3. Here the CDR3 DNA reads TGTGCCGGCAGCCCCTTGGGGGGAGGGGACGAGCAGTACTTC. It translates to CAGSPLGGGDEQYF.

Details on this clone: The sample carries other DNA sequences with the same CDR3. This chain uses TRBV2 with TRBJ1-1; D possibly corresponds to TRBD1 (6 bases). This CDR3 contains 14 residues. Germline CDR1 is SNHLY and CDR2 is FYNNEI. Trimming took 4 bases from V and 2 from J, leaving 11 bases between them. In DNA, the CDR3 is TGTGCCAGCAGTGGCGGACAGAGAAACACTGAAGCTTTCTTT. This sequence encodes CASSGGQRNTEAFF.

The chain is built from TRBV7-7 and TRBJ2-5; 10 bases map to TRBD1. V lost 5 bases to trimming and J lost 3 bases; unmatched junction nucleotides: 6. This CDR3 is 15 amino acids long. CDR1 is SSHAT, CDR2 FNYEAQ, per germline (reference sequence). CDR3 sequence: CASSPGDRGEETQYF. The DNA of the CDR3 is TGTGCCAGCAGCCCGGGGGACAGGGGTGAAGAGACCCAGTACTTC.

The genes are TRBV10-3 and TRBJ2-3, with 7 bases matching TRBD2. CDR3 size: 13 residues. V lost 9 bases, J lost 2 bases, and 5 bases stayed unmatched. Germline V CDR1 and CDR2: ENHRY, SYGVKD. CDR3 sequence (DNA): TGTGCCATGGGGACTACTATCACAGATACGCAGTATTTT. Residues: CAMGTTITDTQYF.

The gene calls are TRBV7-3 and TRBJ2-7, with 8 bases fitting TRBD1. Germline CDR1 is SGHTA and CDR2 is FQGTGA. The CDR3 extends over 14 amino acids. Losses at the gene ends were 5 bases for V and 6 bases for J; bases not matched to a gene: 9. The CDR3 coding sequence is TGTGCCAGCAGCCCAGACAGGGGTGGACTCGAGCAGTACTTC. Its protein is CASSPDRGGLEQYF. Full variable domain (rest looked up from reference TRBV7-3 and TRBJ2-7): GAGVSQTPSNKVTEKGKYVELRCDPISGHTALYWYRQSLGQGPEFLIYFQGTGAADDSGLPNDRFFAVRPEGSVSTLKIQRTERGDSAVYLCASSPDRGGLEQYFGPGTRLTVT.

The V and J genes are TRBV4-1 and TRBJ1-2, with 9 bases aligning to TRBD1. The CDR3 totals 17 residues. V was pared by 2 bases and J by 2 bases, with 9 bases of the junction left unmatched. Germline CDR1 is MGHRA and CDR2 is YSYEKL. As DNA, the CDR3 is TGCGCCAGCAGCCAACCTATCGGACAGGGGAGGAACTATGGCTACACCTTC. Translated, it gives CASSQPIGQGRNYGYTF.

In DNA form, the CDR3 reads TGCGCCAGCAGCCCCCTGGCGGGGACCCAGTTCTTC. Translated, it gives CASSPLAGTQFF. The chain is built from TRBV5-1 and TRBJ2-1; D is perhaps TRBD2 (6 bases). Germline CDR1 SGHRS, CDR2 YFSETQ. The CDR3 is 12 residues long. The V end was cut by 4 bases, the J end by 13 bases, with 15 bases between.

There are a few counts of this clone. The rearrangement links TRBV27 to TRBJ2-2, with 9 positions matching TRBD1. This CDR3 is built from 19 residues. Looked up from germline, CDR1 is MNHEY and CDR2 is SMNVEV (reference sequence). With 4 bases clipped from V and 4 bases from J, the junction kept 16 bases outside the gene matches. CDR3 protein: CASSSARGTGSKVTGELFF. The CDR3 DNA is TGTGCCAGCAGTTCCGCCCGAGGGACAGGGAGCAAAGTCACCGGGGAGCTGTTTTTT.

The CDR3: CASSLLGGTHSYEQYF. The CDR3, as DNA: TGTGCCAGCAGTCTGTTGGGGGGGACCCACTCCTACGAGCAGTACTTC. This sequence joins TRBV27 and TRBJ2-7; 7 nucleotides match TRBD2. CDR3 length: 16 amino acids. The V and J ends lost 5 bases and 0 bases, in that order; junction bases with no gene match: 10. Germline V gives CDR1 MNHEY, CDR2 SMNVEV (reference sequence).

The rearrangement uses TRBV7-9 and TRBJ2-2; tentatively, D is TRBD2 (5 bases). V was pared by 5 bases and J by 6 bases, with 16 bases between. There are 15 residues in the CDR3. Per germline, CDR1 SEHNR and CDR2 FQNEAQ (reference sequence). For the CDR3, the DNA is TGTGCCAGCAGCATGGGGAGAGGATGGCCCGGGGAGCTGTTTTTT. This sequence encodes CASSMGRGWPGELFF.

The rearrangement joins TRBV6-4 to TRBJ2-3; 16 positions match TRBD2. This CDR3 comprises 20 residues. The V gene's germline CDR1 is MRHNA and CDR2 SNTAGT. J gave up 2 bases and V 7 bases, and 15 bases lay outside the gene matches. CDR3 DNA sequence: TGTGCCAGCACCAACGCCCCCGGGACTAGCGGGGGGGCACACACAGATACGCAGTATTTT. It encodes CASTNAPGTSGGAHTDTQYF.

The chain uses TRBV27 and TRBJ2-3; 8 bases fit TRBD2. The V gene's germline CDR1 is MNHEY and CDR2 SMNVEV (reference sequence). The CDR3 covers 15 residues. The junction had 4 bases not matched to a gene; V was cut back by 3 bases and J by 2 bases. CDR3 sequence: CASSFQRGFTDTQYF. DNA for the CDR3: TGTGCCAGCAGTTTCCAGCGGGGGTTCACAGATACGCAGTATTTT.

The chain recombines TRBV9 with TRBJ1-4; the match to TRBD1 covers 11 bases. Germline loops: CDR1 SGDLS, CDR2 YYNGEE. Trimming took 3 bases from V and 11 from J; bases not matched to a gene: 9. The CDR3 loop spans 15 amino acids. The DNA for the CDR3 is TGTGCCAGCAGCGAATCCGGGACAGGGGGTGACAAACTGTTTTTT. Encoded protein: CASSESGTGGDKLFF.